Each of the 32 T cell receptor beta chains below was sequenced from the same sample in a study of patients and donors after allogeneic stem cell transplantation. MiXCR, run by TCRdb on the RT-PCR reads, gives a single entry per CDR3 protein. The profile covers some 200,000 distinct CDR3 sequences, with approximately 41% appearing a single time and 33% taken by the ten largest. Sample: blood, either unsorted or a sorted T cell fraction (not recorded which). The receptors shown here come from a human donor who was either an allogeneic HSCT recipient or a stem cell or donor lymphocyte infusion donor (not recorded which). It is not recorded whose cells these are; they may come from a transplant donor.

The chain is built from TRBV7-7 and TRBJ2-5; TRBD1 agrees at 7 bases. The germline gives CDR1 SSHAT, CDR2 FNYEAQ (reference sequence). J gave up 4 bases and V 5 bases, and 7 bases lay outside the gene matches. The CDR3 length is 14 residues. This chain's CDR3 is CASSPDRVGETQYF. The CDR3 region has the DNA TGTGCCAGCAGCCCTGACAGGGTTGGAGAGACCCAGTACTTC.

This clonotype was recorded a few times. The V and J genes are TRBV20-1 and TRBJ2-7; 7 bases fit TRBD2. Germline assignment: CDR1 DFQATT and CDR2 SNEGSKA (reference sequence). With V trimmed by 3 bases and J by 3 bases, 8 bases remained unmatched. This CDR3 has 14 residues. The CDR3 sequence: CSARSLAALYEQYF. The CDR3 DNA reads TGCAGTGCTAGGAGCCTAGCGGCTCTCTACGAGCAGTACTTC.

The rearrangement joins TRBV5-1 to TRBJ1-2; 10 nucleotides line up with TRBD1. The CDR3 totals 13 residues. Germline lookup yields CDR1 SGHRS and CDR2 YFSETQ. J gave up 7 bases and V 3 bases, and 3 bases lay outside the gene matches. CDR3 amino acids: CASSSTGGFGYTF. The CDR3 DNA reads TGCGCCAGCAGCTCGACAGGGGGCTTTGGCTACACCTTC.

This chain uses TRBV7-9 with TRBJ1-1; the D gene is possibly TRBD1 (6 bases). Germline lookup yields CDR1 SEHNR and CDR2 FQNEAQ (reference sequence). V lost 1 base and J 4 bases, leaving 10 bases between the germline ends. This CDR3 is 14 amino acids long. In DNA, the CDR3 is TGTGCCAGCAGCTTAGACAGGGCAGGCACTGAAGCTTTCTTT. Translated: CASSLDRAGTEAFF.

In nucleotides, the CDR3 is TGTGCCAGCAGTGAAGCGCGCCTAGCGGGGCGAGAGACCCAGTACTTC. Translation gives CASSEARLAGRETQYF. The rearrangement joins TRBV6-1 to TRBJ2-5; 9 nucleotides line up with TRBD2. The CDR3 has 16 amino acids. V shed 0 bases and J 4 bases; nucleotides not matched to a gene: 6. Germline assignment: CDR1 MNHNS and CDR2 SASEGT.

This sequence joins TRBV4-3 and TRBJ1-2; 10 nucleotides match TRBD1. Germline CDR1 is LGHNA and CDR2 is YSLEER. There are 15 residues in the CDR3. With 5 bases clipped from V and 1 base from J, the junction kept 4 bases outside the gene matches. This CDR3 reads CASSTGQGGNYGYTF. The CDR3 region has the DNA TGCGCCAGCAGCACAGGACAGGGGGGTAACTATGGCTACACCTTC.

The chain employs TRBV4-2 and TRBJ2-3, with 12 bases identical to TRBD1. The length of the CDR3 is 18 residues. Germline trimming cut 0 bases from V and 4 bases from J; bases unmatched to any gene: 8. Per the germline V gene, CDR1 is LGHNA and CDR2 is YNFKEQ. The CDR3 region has the DNA TGTGCCAGCAGCCAAGATGCCCCGGGACAGGGGGCCGCAGATACGCAGTATTTT. Protein sequence: CASSQDAPGQGAADTQYF.

This clonotype was detected many times. V is TRBV7-3 and J is TRBJ2-1; TRBD2 aligns across 10 bases. CDR1 and CDR2 from the germline V gene are SGHTA and FQGTGA. V was pared by 6 bases and J by 4 bases, with 3 bases of the junction left unmatched. The CDR3 runs to 14 residues. The CDR3 region is CASSLAGGYNEQFF. DNA of the CDR3: TGTGCCAGCAGTTTAGCGGGAGGATACAATGAGCAGTTCTTC.

There are many counts of this clonotype. The genes are TRBV20-1 and TRBJ2-3; 7 bases line up with TRBD2. Germline CDR1 is DFQATT and CDR2 is SNEGSKA (reference sequence). The CDR3 spans 16 residues. Germline trimming cut 0 bases from V and 4 bases from J; bases unmatched to any gene: 10. CDR3 coding DNA: TGCAGTGCTAGAGATTTGACCGGGGGGTCCGCAGATACGCAGTATTTT. Encoded protein: CSARDLTGGSADTQYF.

The table lists this clonotype with a few counts. The chain uses TRBV7-6 and TRBJ2-7; D not resolved. This CDR3 region has 14 residues. Per germline, CDR1 SGHVS and CDR2 FNYEAQ. The V gene lost 2 bases and the J gene lost 0 bases, with 8 bases spanning the gap. CDR3 sequence reads: CASSLKGSSYEQYF. Written as DNA, the CDR3 is TGTGCCAGCAGCTTAAAAGGTAGCTCCTACGAGCAGTACTTC.

The chain combines TRBV27 with TRBJ2-7; TRBD1 matches 7 bases. Germline CDR1 is MNHEY and CDR2 is SMNVEV (reference sequence). V was clipped by 10 bases and J by 3 bases; unmatched bases: 12. CDR3 length: 14 residues. CDR3 DNA sequence: TGTGCCACCTTCCGCCGGGCAGGGGGCTACGAGCAGTACTTC. Protein product: CATFRRAGGYEQYF.

CDR3 nucleotide sequence: TGTGCCAGCAGTTACTCCTTCCAGGGGGACACTGAAGCTTTCTTT. Its protein is CASSYSFQGDTEAFF. The gene calls are TRBV6-5 and TRBJ1-1, with 7 bases matching TRBD1. The CDR3 is 15 amino acids. Germline CDR1 MNHEY, CDR2 SVGAGI. V shed 0 bases, J shed 3 bases, and the junction held 4 bases outside the gene matches.

The rearrangement joins TRBV30 to TRBJ1-5; D remains unclear. Germline V lookup: CDR1 GTSNPN, CDR2 SVGIG (reference sequence). There are 13 residues in the CDR3. V was trimmed by 5 bases and J by 3 bases, leaving 11 bases between them. The CDR3 DNA reads as TGTGCCTGGGGACCCGGGGACAATCAGCCCCAGCATTTT. Its translation: CAWGPGDNQPQHF.

The chain links TRBV15 to TRBJ1-5, with D unresolved. Germline lookup yields CDR1 LNHNV and CDR2 YYDKDF (reference sequence). Trimming cost V 0 bases and J 5 bases, with 14 bases left between them. The CDR3 is 16 amino acids. In DNA, the CDR3 is TGTGCCACCAGCAGAGATAGAGGAGAGTCCTATCAGCCCCAGCATTTT. This gives the protein CATSRDRGESYQPQHF.

The chain uses TRBV28 and TRBJ2-7; D unresolved. The CDR3 runs 17 residues. Germline loops: CDR1 MDHEN, CDR2 SYDVKM. V was pared by 2 bases and J by 1 base, with 18 bases between. The CDR3 DNA is TGTGCCAGCAGTTTAACTGGGAAGGGAATAGAATCCTACGAGCAGTACTTC. This codes for CASSLTGKGIESYEQYF. The full variable domain, rest sourced from reference TRBV28 and TRBJ2-7, is DVKVTQSSRYLVKRTGEKVFLECVQDMDHENMFWYRQDPGLGLRLIYFSYDVKMKEKGDIPEGYSVSREKKERFSLILESASTNQTSMYLCASSLTGKGIESYEQYFGPGTRLTVT.

This chain uses TRBV7-9 with TRBJ1-1; no clear D. Trimming cost V 3 bases and J 6 bases, with 14 bases left between them. Germline CDR1 reads SEHNR; CDR2 reads FQNEAQ (reference sequence). This CDR3 is built from 14 residues. The DNA of the CDR3 is TGTGCCAGCAGCTTGCTAGAGGCAAATTCTGAAGCTTTCTTT. Translating gives CASSLLEANSEAFF. The whole variable domain, remainder taken from reference TRBV7-9 and TRBJ1-1, is DTGVSQNPRHKITKRGQNVTFRCDPISEHNRLYWYRQTLGQGPEFLTYFQNEAQLEKSRLLSDRFSAERPKGSFSTLEIQRTEQGDSAMYLCASSLLEANSEAFFGQGTRLTVV.

This clonotype occurred a few times. The chain combines TRBV27 with TRBJ1-1; 9 bases map to TRBD1. The CDR3 totals 18 residues. V trimming: 6 bases; J trimming: 1 base; junction bases outside the gene matches: 15. Germline V gives CDR1 MNHEY, CDR2 SMNVEV (reference sequence). The CDR3 loop is CASRPGTGSFGANTEAFF. The CDR3 DNA is TGTGCCAGCAGACCCGGGACAGGGTCCTTCGGTGCGAACACTGAAGCTTTCTTT.

The chain employs TRBV16 and TRBJ1-4; unclear D gene. The CDR3 has 17 residues. The V gene lost 2 bases and the J gene lost 5 bases, with 18 bases spanning the gap. Per germline, CDR1 KGHSY and CDR2 FQNENV. DNA of the CDR3: TGTGCCAGCAGCCAAGATGGCAGGTCCGGGATAAATGAAAAACTGTTTTTT. Amino acid sequence: CASSQDGRSGINEKLFF.

A few counts support this clonotype. The J gene is TRBJ1-4, the V gene TRBV28; D unclear. V lost 3 bases and J 8 bases, leaving 10 bases between the germline ends. In germline, CDR1 is MDHEN, CDR2 SYDVKM. The CDR3 runs to 13 residues. The CDR3 bases are TGTGCCAGCAGTTTCGTCTTCGGGGAAAAACTGTTTTTT. Translating it yields CASSFVFGEKLFF.

This clonotype turned up a few times. The junction departs from germline at one end; a sequencing error may be responsible. The rearrangement uses TRBV20-1 and TRBJ1-5, with a tentative D call TRBD1 (5 bases). The V gene's germline CDR1 is DFQATT and CDR2 SNEGSKA (reference sequence). The CDR3 totals 13 residues. CDR3 DNA: TGCAGTGCCAGAGGGCAGGGTAATCAGCCCCAGCATTTT. It translates to CSARGQGNQPQHF.

This clonotype was counted a few times. CDR3: CASSLYQGASHEQYF. The CDR3 region has the DNA TGTGCCAGCAGTTTATATCAGGGGGCGAGCCACGAGCAGTACTTC. The chain employs TRBV27 and TRBJ2-7; 8 bases fit TRBD1. The CDR3 runs 15 residues. CDR1 is MNHEY and CDR2 is SMNVEV in the germline V gene (reference sequence). The V gene end was trimmed by 1 base and the J gene end by 5 bases; junction bases not matched to a gene: 7.

This clonotype was observed a handful of times. J is TRBJ1-6 and V is TRBV6-5; possibly TRBD1 for D (6 bases). The CDR3 has 15 residues. The V and J ends lost 0 bases and 8 bases respectively, with 11 bases between them. Germline V gene lookup returns CDR1 MNHEY and CDR2 SVGAGI. The chain's CDR3 is CASSYSTGVYSPLHF. For the CDR3, the DNA is TGTGCCAGCAGTTACTCGACAGGAGTTTATTCACCCCTCCACTTT.

This clonotype turned up a few times. The genes are TRBV12-3 or TRBV12-4 and TRBJ2-5; 8 nucleotides align to TRBD1. The CDR3 has 16 amino acids. J lost 6 bases, V lost 3 bases, and 12 bases had no gene match. The CDR3 DNA is TGTGCCAGCAGTTTTGGCCCCACAGGGGGAGGCAAGACCCAGTACTTC. The encoded protein is CASSFGPTGGGKTQYF.

This clonotype was recorded a few times. The gene calls are TRBV12-3 or TRBV12-4 and TRBJ1-1; the D gene is possibly TRBD1 (6 bases). V lost 5 bases and J 2 bases, leaving 15 bases between the germline ends. The CDR3 length is 15 residues. The CDR3 is CASSNHTGRNTEAFF. CDR3 DNA sequence: TGTGCCAGCAGTAACCATACAGGGCGAAACACTGAAGCTTTCTTT.

The chain recombines TRBV27 with TRBJ2-5; D ambiguous. Germline values: CDR1 MNHEY, CDR2 SMNVEV (reference sequence). The germline V and J ends were trimmed by 5 bases and 5 bases, with 12 bases remaining between them. The CDR3 length is 13 residues. CDR3 nucleotide sequence: TGTGCCAGCAGTCCCGGGTCGTGGGAGACCCAGTACTTC. The encoded protein is CASSPGSWETQYF.

This clonotype has only a few counts. V and J are TRBV6-8 and TRBJ1-5; possibly TRBD1 for D (6 bases). This CDR3 is 18 amino acids long. Trimming removed 6 bases from V and 0 bases from J, with 21 bases in between. In germline, CDR1 is MNHGY, CDR2 SAAAGT. CDR3 nucleotides: TGTGCCAGCAGACATCCGGGACACAAAATTTATAGCAATCAGCCCCAGCATTTT. It specifies CASRHPGHKIYSNQPQHF.

The chain has TRBV4-3 and TRBJ1-3; D remains ambiguous. V lost 0 bases and J lost 0, with 9 bases in between. From germline, CDR1 is LGHNA and CDR2 YSLEER. The CDR3 sequence is 16 residues long. CDR3: CASSQDWSFSGNTIYF. CDR3 DNA: TGCGCCAGCAGCCAAGATTGGAGTTTCTCTGGAAACACCATATATTTT.

CDR3 coding DNA: TGTGCCAGCAGCTTGGCCGGCACATCGCCTAACTATGGCTACACCTTC. This encodes CASSLAGTSPNYGYTF. The V call is TRBV5-4, the J call TRBJ1-2, with no clear D. Germline V lookup: CDR1 SGHNT, CDR2 YYREEE (reference sequence). The CDR3 is 16 amino acids. With 0 bases removed from V and 0 bases from J, the gap between germline ends came to 12 bases.

J is TRBJ1-1 and V is TRBV5-1, with TRBD1 as a possible D gene (6 bases). Germline CDR1 is SGHRS and CDR2 is YFSETQ. This CDR3 is built from 17 residues. V was shortened by 4 bases and J by 0 bases, with 19 bases between the two germline ends. CDR3 sequence (DNA): TGCGCCAGCAGCAAATACGCGACGGACAGTATGAACACTGAAGCTTTCTTT. This translates into CASSKYATDSMNTEAFF.

The J gene is TRBJ1-2, the V gene TRBV14, with 11 bases identical to TRBD1. The trim removed 0 bases at V and 8 bases at J, leaving 5 bases unmatched. Germline-derived CDR1 and CDR2 are SGHDN and FVKESK. The CDR3 consists of 15 residues. The DNA for the CDR3 is TGTGCCAGCAGCCAAGATATGGACAGGGGGCGAGGCTACACCTTC. Translating it yields CASSQDMDRGRGYTF. Together with reference TRBV14 and TRBJ1-2, the CDR3 gives the full variable domain: EAGVTQFPSHSVIEKGQTVTLRCDPISGHDNLYWYRRVMGKEIKFLLHFVKESKQDESGMPNNRFLAERTGGTYSTLKVQPAELEDSGVYFCASSQDMDRGRGYTFGSGTRLTVV.

The chain carries TRBV6-1 and TRBJ1-1; a weak D match, TRBD1 (5 bases). The CDR3 consists of 14 residues. In germline, CDR1 is MNHNS, CDR2 SASEGT. Trimming took off 6 bases at V and 0 bases at J, with 11 bases between the two ends. CDR3 nucleotides: TGTGCCAGCAGCGCAGGGTTGCTGAACACTGAAGCTTTCTTT. Encoded protein: CASSAGLLNTEAFF.

This clonotype was seen a few times. V and J are TRBV12-3 or TRBV12-4 and TRBJ2-1; 9 bases align to TRBD1. With 3 bases clipped from V and 2 bases from J, the junction kept 8 bases outside the gene matches. This CDR3 comprises 17 residues. CDR3 sequence: CASSFTGTGKAYNEQFF. The CDR3 coding sequence is TGTGCCAGCAGTTTTACCGGGACAGGGAAGGCCTACAATGAGCAGTTCTTC.